Sequencing of this T cell receptor beta chain was carried out in a study of beta chain features in type 1 diabetes. Findings of the study overall: Type 1 diabetes patients had TCRB CDR3s that were shorter (moderately but significantly so) in all four CD4+ subsets. Junctions at VDJ sites from type 1 diabetes patients had fewer insertions and more deletions. Patients' naive, central memory and regulatory TCRB repertoires appeared more alike than those of healthy donors.

The entirety of the isolated RNA underwent reverse transcription, so expressed TCRB transcripts were sequenced. The method was immunoSEQ multiplex PCR; TCRdb's version includes in-frame clones alone and lacks a portion of them. This sample has about 660,000 clones; around 15% occur once, and the top ten carry 0.035% to 0.04%. The CDR3 is made up of 17 amino acids. In germline, CDR1 is KGHSH, CDR2 LQKENI. Trimming pared 0 bases from V and 2 bases from J, leaving 14 bases between. CD45RO/CCR7/CD25/CD127/CD95/CD27 separated CD4+ naive, central memory, regulatory and stem cell-like memory cells by sorting. This clone was seen only a few times. Its antigen is unidentified.

V usage is TRBV18 and J usage is TRBJ1-5; D call uncertain. This TCR was sampled from a man between 18 and 35 years old with type 1 diabetes. Sequenced material: naive CD4+ T cells from blood. In nucleotides, the CDR3 is TGTGCCAGCTCACCACCGAGAGGGCAGAGGGGCAATCAGCCCCAGCATTTT. It codes for CASSPPRGQRGNQPQHF. Filled out from reference TRBV18 and TRBJ1-5, the complete variable domain reads NAGVMQNPRHLVRRRGQEARLRCSPMKGHSHVYWYRQLPEEGLKFMVYLQKENIIDESGMPKERFSAEFPKEGPSILRIQQVVRGDSAAYFCASSPPRGQRGNQPQHFGDGTRLSIL.